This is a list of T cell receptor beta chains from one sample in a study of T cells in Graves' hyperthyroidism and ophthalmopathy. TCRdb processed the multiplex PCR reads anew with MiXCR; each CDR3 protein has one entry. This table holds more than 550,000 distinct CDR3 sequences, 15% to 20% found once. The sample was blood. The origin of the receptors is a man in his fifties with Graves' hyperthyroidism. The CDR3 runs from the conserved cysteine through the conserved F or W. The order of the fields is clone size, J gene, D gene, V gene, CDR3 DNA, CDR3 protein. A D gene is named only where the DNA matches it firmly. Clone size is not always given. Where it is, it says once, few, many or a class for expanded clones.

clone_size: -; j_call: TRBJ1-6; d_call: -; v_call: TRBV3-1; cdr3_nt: TGTGCCGAGGAGTGGGTCAGGGTTAATTCACCCCTCCACTTT; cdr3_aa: CAEEWVRVNSPLHF
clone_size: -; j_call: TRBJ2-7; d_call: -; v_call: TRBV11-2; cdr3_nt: TGTGCGAGCAGCAAGCACCTGGACATCCGGCACGAGCAGTACTTC; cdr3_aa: CASSKHLDIRHEQYF
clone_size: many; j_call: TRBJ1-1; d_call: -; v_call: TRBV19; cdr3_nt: TGTGCCAGTAGTATACTCGGGGACACTGAAGCTTTCTTT; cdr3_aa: CASSILGDTEAFF
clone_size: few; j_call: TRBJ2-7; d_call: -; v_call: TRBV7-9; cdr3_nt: TGTGCCAGCAGTTCTTGGGACGGAACCTACGAGCAGTACTTC; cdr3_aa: CASSSWDGTYEQYF
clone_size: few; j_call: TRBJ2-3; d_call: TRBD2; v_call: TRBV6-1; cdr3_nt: TGTGCCAGCAGTCAAGAACTAGCGGGAGGGTGGGCAGATACGCAGTATTTT; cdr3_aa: CASSQELAGGWADTQYF
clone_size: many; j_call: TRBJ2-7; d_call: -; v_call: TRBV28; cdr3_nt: TGTGCCAGCAGTTCCCCAGAGGGGTCCAACGAGCAGTACTTC; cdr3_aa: CASSSPEGSNEQYF
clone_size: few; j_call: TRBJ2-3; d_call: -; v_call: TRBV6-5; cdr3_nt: TGTGCCAGCAGTTACTTGGTGGGGGACAACACAGATACGCAGTATTTT; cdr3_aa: CASSYLVGDNTDTQYF
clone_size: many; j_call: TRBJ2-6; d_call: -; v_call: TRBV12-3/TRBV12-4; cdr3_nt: TGTGCCAGCAGTCCTAACAGTGACTCTGGGGCCAACGTCCTGACTTTC; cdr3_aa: CASSPNSDSGANVLTF
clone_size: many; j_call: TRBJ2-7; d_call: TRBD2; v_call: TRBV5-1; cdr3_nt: TGCGCCAGCAGCTTGGACCCACTAGCGGGAGACGAGCAGTACTTC; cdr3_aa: CASSLDPLAGDEQYF
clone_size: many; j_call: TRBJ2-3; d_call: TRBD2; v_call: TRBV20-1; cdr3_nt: TGCAGTGCTAGAGCGGGACTAGCGGGGAACACAGATACGCAGTATTTT; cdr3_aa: CSARAGLAGNTDTQYF
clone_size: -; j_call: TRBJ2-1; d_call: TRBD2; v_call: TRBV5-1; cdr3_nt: TGCGCCAGCAGCTTGGGGGGACTAGCGGAGTACAATGAGCAGTTCTTC; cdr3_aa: CASSLGGLAEYNEQFF
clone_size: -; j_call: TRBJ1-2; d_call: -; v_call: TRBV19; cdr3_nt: TGTGCCAGTAGTCCCTTGGACCCGGGGCCCTATGGCTACACCTTC; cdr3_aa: CASSPLDPGPYGYTF
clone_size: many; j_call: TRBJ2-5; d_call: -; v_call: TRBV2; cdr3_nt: TGTGCCAGCGGGCAGGGGCTATCTGCAGAGACCCAGTACTTC; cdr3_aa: CASGQGLSAETQYF